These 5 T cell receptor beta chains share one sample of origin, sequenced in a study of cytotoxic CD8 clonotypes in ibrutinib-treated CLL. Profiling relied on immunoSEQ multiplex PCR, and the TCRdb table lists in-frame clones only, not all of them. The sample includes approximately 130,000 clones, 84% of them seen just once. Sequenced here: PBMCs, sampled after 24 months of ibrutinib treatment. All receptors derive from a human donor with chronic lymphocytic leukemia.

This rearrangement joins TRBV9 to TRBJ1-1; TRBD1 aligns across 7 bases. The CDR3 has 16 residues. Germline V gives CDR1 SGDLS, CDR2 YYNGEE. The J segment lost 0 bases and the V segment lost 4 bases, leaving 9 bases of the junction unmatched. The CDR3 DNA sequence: TGTGCCAGCAGCACCCGACAGGGCGCTATGAACACTGAAGCTTTCTTT. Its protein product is CASSTRQGAMNTEAFF. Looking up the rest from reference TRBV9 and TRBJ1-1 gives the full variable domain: DSGVTQTPKHLITATGQRVTLRCSPRSGDLSVYWYQQSLDQGLQFLIQYYNGEERAKGNILERFSAQQFPDLHSELNLSSLELGDSALYFCASSTRQGAMNTEAFFGQGTRLTVV.

CDR3 in amino acids: CASSPDKGPNTEAFF. In DNA, the CDR3 is TGTGCCAGCAGCCCTGACAAAGGACCGAACACTGAAGCTTTCTTT. The chain has TRBV7-9 and TRBJ1-1; D is uncertain. CDR3 size: 15 residues. Trimming took 5 bases from V and 1 from J, leaving 14 bases between them. The germline V gene encodes CDR1 SEHNR and CDR2 FQNEAQ (reference sequence).

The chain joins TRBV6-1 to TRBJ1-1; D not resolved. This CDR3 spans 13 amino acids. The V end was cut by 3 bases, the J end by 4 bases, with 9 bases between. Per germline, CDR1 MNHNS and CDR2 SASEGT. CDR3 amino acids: CASSDTLGTEAFF. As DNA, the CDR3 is TGTGCCAGCAGTGACACCCTTGGCACTGAAGCTTTCTTT.

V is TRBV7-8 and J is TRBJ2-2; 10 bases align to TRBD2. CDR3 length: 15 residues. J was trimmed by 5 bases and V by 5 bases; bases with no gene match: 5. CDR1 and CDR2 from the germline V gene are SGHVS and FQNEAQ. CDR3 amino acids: CASSKRTSGTGELFF. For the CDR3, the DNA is TGTGCCAGCAGCAAACGGACTAGCGGAACCGGGGAGCTGTTTTTT.

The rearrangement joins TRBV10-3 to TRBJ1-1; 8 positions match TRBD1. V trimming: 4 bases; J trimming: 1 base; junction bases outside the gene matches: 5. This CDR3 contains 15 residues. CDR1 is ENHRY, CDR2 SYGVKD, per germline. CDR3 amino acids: CAISAGGASNTEAFF. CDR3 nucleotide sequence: TGTGCCATCAGTGCAGGGGGCGCTTCGAACACTGAAGCTTTCTTT.